This T cell receptor (beta chain) stems from a study of blood T cell repertoires in COVID-19. The CDR3 is 13 residues long. Germline values: CDR1 GTSNPN, CDR2 SVGIG (reference sequence). Trimming cost V 5 bases and J 9 bases; bases outside gene matches: 8. Per the original data handling: Amplification of reference gene primers provided the estimated nucleated cell counts. The table came from immunoSEQ multiplex PCR; TCRdb's copy has only in-frame clones and leaves some out. V, J and clone size are those of that table, while D and trimming were read from the DNA. The top ten hold 0.6% to 0.9% of the sample, which has roughly 180,000 clones, around 95% seen once.

Sequences were obtained from peripheral blood. The V gene is TRBV30, the J gene TRBJ2-1, with 9 bases identical to TRBD2. The clonotype comes from a man in his thirties or forties with COVID-19, enrolled during active disease. Here the CDR3 DNA reads TGTGCCTGGGGTAGCGGGGGTACGGGTGAGCAGTTCTTC. This encodes CAWGSGGTGEQFF.